Detailed here is one TCR beta chain. V lost 2 bases to trimming and J lost 2 bases; unmatched junction nucleotides: 11. The germline gives CDR1 MGHRA, CDR2 YSYEKL. CDR3 size: 17 residues. Method: immunoSEQ multiplex PCR; TCRdb's copy keeps in-frame clones and lacks some. Of fewer than 60,000 clones in the sample, 80% to 90% were seen once. This record belongs to a study of control samples from healthy donors and cancer patients. This TCR came from a woman in her fifties or sixties with lung cancer. V and J are TRBV4-1 and TRBJ2-7; 8 bases are shared with TRBD2. The sample taken for sequencing was PBMCs. CDR3 protein: CASSQSSGTRGAYEQYF. In DNA, the CDR3 is TGCGCCAGCAGCCAATCCTCCGGGACTAGGGGGGCCTACGAGCAGTACTTC.